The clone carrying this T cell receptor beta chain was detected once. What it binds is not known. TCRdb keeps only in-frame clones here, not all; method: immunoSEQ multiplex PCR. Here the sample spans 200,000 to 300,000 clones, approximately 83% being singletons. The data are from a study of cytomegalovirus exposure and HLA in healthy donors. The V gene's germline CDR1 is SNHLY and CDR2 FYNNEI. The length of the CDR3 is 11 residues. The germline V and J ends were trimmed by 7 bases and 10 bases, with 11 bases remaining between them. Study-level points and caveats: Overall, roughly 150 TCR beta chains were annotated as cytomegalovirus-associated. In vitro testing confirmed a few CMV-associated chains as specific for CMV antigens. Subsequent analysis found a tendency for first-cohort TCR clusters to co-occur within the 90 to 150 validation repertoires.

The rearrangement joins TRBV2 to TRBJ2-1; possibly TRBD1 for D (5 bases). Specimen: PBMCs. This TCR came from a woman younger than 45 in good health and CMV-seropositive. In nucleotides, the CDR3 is TGTGCCAGCATCATATGGGGCGAGCAGTTCTTC. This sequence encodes CASIIWGEQFF.